The rows below give T cell receptor beta chains drawn from one sample of a study of response to subunit inactivated influenza vaccine. TCRdb fed the RT-PCR reads into MiXCR, producing one record per CDR3 protein. The data show approximately 480,000 distinct CDR3 sequences, 9.5% to 13% seen once. The sequencing here drew on PBMCs from blood, taken around seven weeks after vaccination. The receptors come from a man aged 45 to 65 who received an inactivated influenza vaccine. Both conserved end residues are trimmed from each CDR3. A D gene is named only where the DNA matches it firmly.

v_gene: TRBV12-3/TRBV12-4
d_gene: .
j_gene: TRBJ1-3
CDR3aa: ASSLGEGSGNTIY

v_gene: TRBV12-3/TRBV12-4
d_gene: .
j_gene: TRBJ2-5
CDR3aa: ASSSTITGLETQY

v_gene: TRBV20-1
d_gene: TRBD2
j_gene: TRBJ2-3
CDR3aa: SARDYSGRATDTQY

v_gene: TRBV5-6
d_gene: .
j_gene: TRBJ2-2
CDR3aa: ASSLPFTGELF

v_gene: TRBV20-1
d_gene: TRBD1
j_gene: TRBJ2-4
CDR3aa: SAQGTAGNIQY

v_gene: TRBV29-1
d_gene: .
j_gene: TRBJ1-1
CDR3aa: SAATAPNTEAF

v_gene: TRBV5-5
d_gene: .
j_gene: TRBJ2-7
CDR3aa: ASSLERSSYEQY

v_gene: TRBV4-3
d_gene: TRBD2
j_gene: TRBJ2-1
CDR3aa: ASSQGLAGVREQF

v_gene: TRBV4-3
d_gene: .
j_gene: TRBJ2-2
CDR3aa: ASSQDYGNTGELF

v_gene: TRBV29-1
d_gene: TRBD2
j_gene: TRBJ2-2
CDR3aa: SVSKTSTAGELF

v_gene: TRBV7-2
d_gene: .
j_gene: TRBJ1-2
CDR3aa: ASHQRPGYGYT

v_gene: TRBV28
d_gene: .
j_gene: TRBJ1-2
CDR3aa: ASSLTGDYGYT

v_gene: TRBV12-3/TRBV12-4
d_gene: TRBD1
j_gene: TRBJ1-5
CDR3aa: ASSRDRGNQPQH

v_gene: TRBV6-2/TRBV6-3
d_gene: TRBD1
j_gene: TRBJ1-1
CDR3aa: ASSYSKGGKDTEAF

v_gene: TRBV29-1
d_gene: TRBD1
j_gene: TRBJ1-2
CDR3aa: SARPGQADNYGYT

v_gene: TRBV20-1
d_gene: .
j_gene: TRBJ2-5
CDR3aa: SASGGFETQY

v_gene: TRBV20-1
d_gene: .
j_gene: TRBJ1-5
CDR3aa: SANKSGRRNQPQH

v_gene: TRBV6-2/TRBV6-3
d_gene: .
j_gene: TRBJ1-1
CDR3aa: ASSLSETTEAF

v_gene: TRBV11-1
d_gene: TRBD2
j_gene: TRBJ2-1
CDR3aa: ASSLGGVWLAGTNEQF

v_gene: TRBV4-3
d_gene: .
j_gene: TRBJ1-3
CDR3aa: ASSQDRTGQRNTIY

v_gene: TRBV15
d_gene: TRBD1
j_gene: TRBJ2-7
CDR3aa: ATSGRTGGDEQY

v_gene: TRBV12-3/TRBV12-4
d_gene: .
j_gene: TRBJ2-2
CDR3aa: ASSPSRELF

v_gene: TRBV29-1
d_gene: TRBD1
j_gene: TRBJ2-3
CDR3aa: SGNRDRAGDTQY

v_gene: TRBV24-1
d_gene: .
j_gene: TRBJ2-3
CDR3aa: ATSGLGHFTDTQY

v_gene: TRBV14
d_gene: .
j_gene: TRBJ2-4
CDR3aa: ASSQGHIQFQY

v_gene: TRBV10-3
d_gene: .
j_gene: TRBJ1-1
CDR3aa: AISGQLMNTEAF

v_gene: TRBV12-2
d_gene: .
j_gene: TRBJ2-2
CDR3aa: ASRLGRANTGELF

v_gene: TRBV6-2/TRBV6-3
d_gene: TRBD2
j_gene: TRBJ2-1
CDR3aa: ASSLWTSGRDSSYNEQF

v_gene: TRBV29-1
d_gene: .
j_gene: TRBJ2-2
CDR3aa: SVEAGANTGELF

v_gene: TRBV24-1
d_gene: TRBD2
j_gene: TRBJ2-1
CDR3aa: ATSGAGTSGAGGGNEQF

v_gene: TRBV5-1
d_gene: .
j_gene: TRBJ2-7
CDR3aa: ASGVTGGTYEQY

v_gene: TRBV4-2
d_gene: TRBD2
j_gene: TRBJ2-2
CDR3aa: ASSRGTSDAGELF

v_gene: TRBV25-1
d_gene: .
j_gene: TRBJ2-1
CDR3aa: ASSDLTDYNEQF

v_gene: TRBV5-5
d_gene: .
j_gene: TRBJ2-7
CDR3aa: ASSLGTRLYEQY

v_gene: TRBV6-2/TRBV6-3
d_gene: .
j_gene: TRBJ1-6
CDR3aa: ASGRPNSPLH

v_gene: TRBV29-1
d_gene: TRBD1
j_gene: TRBJ2-2
CDR3aa: SVDATGKAGELF

v_gene: TRBV20-1
d_gene: TRBD2
j_gene: TRBJ2-7
CDR3aa: SASVAGGYEQY

v_gene: TRBV7-9
d_gene: TRBD2
j_gene: TRBJ2-7
CDR3aa: ASSSNNGRAVSYEQY

v_gene: TRBV7-9
d_gene: TRBD1
j_gene: TRBJ2-7
CDR3aa: ASSLRKGAEEQY

v_gene: TRBV5-1
d_gene: .
j_gene: TRBJ1-1
CDR3aa: ASSLGPGGSTEAF

v_gene: TRBV20-1
d_gene: .
j_gene: TRBJ2-7
CDR3aa: SARGPSFYEQY